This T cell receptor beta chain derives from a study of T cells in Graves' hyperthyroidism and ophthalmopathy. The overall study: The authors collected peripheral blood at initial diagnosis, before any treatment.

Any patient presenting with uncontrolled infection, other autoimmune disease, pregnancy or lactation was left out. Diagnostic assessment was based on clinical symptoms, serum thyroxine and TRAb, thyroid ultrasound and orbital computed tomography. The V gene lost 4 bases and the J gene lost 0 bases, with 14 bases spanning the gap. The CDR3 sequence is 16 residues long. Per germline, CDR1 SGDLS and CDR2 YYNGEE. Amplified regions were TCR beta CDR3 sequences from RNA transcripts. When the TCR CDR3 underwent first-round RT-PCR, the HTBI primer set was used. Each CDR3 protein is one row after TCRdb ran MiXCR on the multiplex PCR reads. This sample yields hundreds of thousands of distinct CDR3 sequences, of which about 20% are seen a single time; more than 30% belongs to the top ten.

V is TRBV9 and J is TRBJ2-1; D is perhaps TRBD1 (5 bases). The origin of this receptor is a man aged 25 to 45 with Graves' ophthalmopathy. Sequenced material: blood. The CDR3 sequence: CASSPSQGASYNEQFF. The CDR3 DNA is TGTGCCAGCAGCCCTTCCCAGGGTGCCTCCTACAATGAGCAGTTCTTC.